The rows below give T cell receptor beta chains drawn from one sample of a study of T cells in Graves' hyperthyroidism and ophthalmopathy. TCRdb ran MiXCR on the multiplex PCR reads and lists one entry per CDR3 protein. The repertoire holds around 690,000 distinct CDR3 sequences, with around 16% as singletons. The sequencing input was blood. The receptors were gathered from a man aged 45-60 years with Graves' hyperthyroidism. The CDR3 runs from the conserved cysteine through the conserved F or W. Fields, in order: V gene, D gene, clone size, J gene, CDR3 DNA, CDR3 protein. D genes are given only for firm matches. Clone size is not always given. Where it is, it says once, few, many or a class for expanded clones.

TRBV10-2	.	many	TRBJ2-5	TGCGCCAGCAGTCCCCTGGACTATGAACAAGAGACCCAGTACTTC	CASSPLDYEQETQYF
TRBV29-1	TRBD2	few	TRBJ2-1	TGCAGCGTATCTTCGGGGGGCTCCTACAATGAGCAGTTCTTC	CSVSSGGSYNEQFF
TRBV29-1	TRBD1	many	TRBJ2-1	TGCAGCGTTGAGGGCAGGGGGTTCTACAATGAGCAGTTCTTC	CSVEGRGFYNEQFF
TRBV28	TRBD2	many	TRBJ2-7	TGTGCCAGCAGCCCCCAATCGGGACTAGCGGGGTCTTTTTGGCAGTACTTC	CASSPQSGLAGSFWQYF
TRBV5-6	TRBD2	.	TRBJ2-1	TGTGCCAGCAGCGGATATAGCGGGAGGATCACTTCTGGGAATGAGCAGTTCTTC	CASSGYSGRITSGNEQFF
TRBV2	.	many	TRBJ1-4	TGTGCCAGCAGTGGGCTACGGTCAGGGGCTAATGAAAAACTGTTTTTT	CASSGLRSGANEKLFF
TRBV30	TRBD1	.	TRBJ2-3	TGTGCCTGGATCAAGACACAGGGGAGCACAGATACGCAGTATTTT	CAWIKTQGSTDTQYF
TRBV6-2/TRBV6-3	.	few	TRBJ2-4	TGTGCCAGCAGTTACAGGGCGGAGGGCCCATACATTCAGTACTTC	CASSYRAEGPYIQYF
TRBV2	.	.	TRBJ2-6	TGTGCCAGCAGTCAGACATTAGGACACGTCCTGACTTTC	CASSQTLGHVLTF
TRBV4-1	.	.	TRBJ2-1	TGCGCCAGCAGCCAAAGGTCTAGTCCTTTAGATGAGCAGTTCTTC	CASSQRSSPLDEQFF